This T cell receptor beta chain was found in a study of cytomegalovirus exposure and HLA in healthy donors. This clone was seen a handful of times. The study ran its PCR with 60 Vbeta and 13 Jbeta primers. The method was immunoSEQ multiplex PCR; TCRdb's version includes in-frame clones alone and lacks a portion of them. The table shows 150,000 to 200,000 clones, with 79% occurring only once. Sequencing input: PBMCs. This sequence was found in a woman aged 25 to 39 in good health and CMV-seropositive.

The CDR3 region is CASNEKAAYEQYF. CDR3 coding DNA: TGTGCCAGCAATGAGAAGGCGGCATACGAGCAGTACTTC. This chain links TRBV2 with TRBJ2-7; no definite D call. The V end lost 7 bases, the J end lost 4 bases, and 14 bases lay between the germline ends. The CDR3 loop spans 13 amino acids. Germline V lookup: CDR1 SNHLY, CDR2 FYNNEI.